Listed below are T cell receptor beta chains from one sample, sequenced in a study of blood T cells in healthy people across ages. TCRdb recomputed calls from the 5' RACE reads with MiXCR, one row per CDR3 protein. The sample records around 800,000 distinct CDR3 sequences, more than 35% being singletons. The sequencing input was blood. The origin of the receptors is a man older than 75 in good health. Both conserved end residues are part of each CDR3. Fields, in order: J gene, D gene, clone size, V gene, CDR3 protein, CDR3 DNA. D genes are given only for firm matches. Clone size, where shown, is once, few, many, or a class for clones that have expanded.

TRBJ1-2 TRBD1 - TRBV12-3/TRBV12-4 CASSSRGRRTDLYGYTF TGTGCCAGCAGTTCCAGGGGGCGGAGAACGGACCTCTATGGCTACACCTTC
TRBJ2-7 - - TRBV27 CASNIGGQTYEQYF TGTGCCAGCAACATAGGGGGGCAAACCTACGAGCAGTACTTC
TRBJ2-1 TRBD2 - TRBV29-1 CSGLAGGPSNEQFF TGCAGCGGGCTAGCGGGGGGGCCAAGCAATGAGCAGTTCTTC
TRBJ2-7 - few TRBV18 CASSPMGGGYEQYF TGTGCCAGCTCACCAATGGGAGGTGGGTACGAGCAGTACTTC
TRBJ2-3 TRBD2 many TRBV7-2 CASSLRLAGTTDTQYF TGTGCCAGCAGCCTAAGACTAGCGGGAACCACAGATACGCAGTATTTT
TRBJ2-1 TRBD2 - TRBV28 CASSLNLAVLSYEQFF TGTGCCAGCAGTCTTAACCTAGCGGTTCTATCCTACGAGCAGTTCTTC
TRBJ2-5 TRBD2 few TRBV7-3 CASSLGLAGVEQYF TGTGCCAGCAGCTTAGGGCTAGCGGGAGTTGAGCAGTACTTC
TRBJ1-1 TRBD1 - TRBV18 CASSRDSMNTEAFF TGTGCCAGCTCAAGGGACAGTATGAACACTGAAGCTTTCTTT
TRBJ2-7 - - TRBV11-2 CASSQLGASSYEQYF TGTGCCAGCAGCCAACTAGGGGCGAGCTCCTACGAGCAGTACTTC
TRBJ2-1 - - TRBV12-3/TRBV12-4 CASSFSVSSYNEQFF TGTGCCAGCAGTTTTAGCGTAAGCTCCTACAATGAGCAGTTCTTC
TRBJ2-3 - - TRBV4-3 CASSQAAGREDTQYF TGCGCCAGCAGCCAAGCGGCAGGGCGGGAAGATACGCAGTATTTT
TRBJ2-3 TRBD2 many TRBV20-1 CSANSATSGRLAPDTQYF TGCAGTGCCAACTCAGCGACTAGCGGGAGATTAGCTCCAGATACGCAGTATTTT
TRBJ2-7 TRBD2 - TRBV20-1 CSARREGQYEQYF TGCAGTGCTAGGCGGGAGGGCCAGTACGAGCAGTACTTC
TRBJ1-2 - few TRBV20-1 CSARDGGLERGYTF TGCAGTGCTAGAGATGGGGGACTGGAGCGTGGCTACACCTTC
TRBJ2-1 - - TRBV28 CATRGPRNEQFF TGTGCCACCCGGGGGCCCCGCAATGAGCAGTTCTTC
TRBJ2-3 - - TRBV7-2 CASSLRPAAVADTQYF TGTGCCAGCAGCTTAAGGCCCGCCGCGGTGGCAGATACGCAGTATTTT
TRBJ1-2 - many TRBV12-3/TRBV12-4 CASSSVGEFSGYTF TGTGCCAGCAGTTCCGTCGGGGAGTTCTCTGGCTACACCTTC
TRBJ2-7 - few TRBV2 CASSARASYEQYF TGTGCCAGCAGTGCACGGGCTTCCTACGAGCAGTACTTC
TRBJ2-1 - - TRBV19 CASSRQGGNNEQFF TGTGCCAGTAGTCGACAGGGAGGAAACAATGAGCAGTTCTTC
TRBJ2-3 - - TRBV28 CASSPLAEGPADTQYF TGTGCCAGCAGTCCCTTGGCGGAGGGCCCCGCAGATACGCAGTATTTT
TRBJ2-4 - many TRBV7-2 CASSLGLTGGRGKNIQYF TGTGCCAGCAGCTTAGGGCTGACTGGGGGACGGGGGAAAAACATTCAGTACTTC
TRBJ1-1 - few TRBV6-6 CASRRAQESTEAFF TGTGCCAGCAGACGTGCACAGGAATCCACTGAAGCTTTCTTT
TRBJ2-1 TRBD2 once TRBV24-1 CATSKTSGGYNEQFF TGTGCCACCAGTAAGACTAGCGGGGGCTACAATGAGCAGTTCTTC
TRBJ2-5 TRBD2 few TRBV7-2 CASSSRVAGVGETQYF TGTGCCAGCAGCTCCCGGGTAGCGGGAGTGGGAGAGACCCAGTACTTC
TRBJ2-1 - - TRBV5-1 CASSPGGVNNEQFF TGCGCCAGCAGCCCCGGAGGGGTTAACAATGAGCAGTTCTTC
TRBJ2-5 TRBD2 - TRBV19 CASSPHASGNTNEQYF TGTGCCAGTAGTCCTCACGCTAGCGGGAATACCAATGAGCAGTACTTC
TRBJ2-5 - once TRBV27 CASSRGRGTQETQYF TGTGCCAGCAGTCGGGGTAGGGGTACCCAAGAGACCCAGTACTTC
TRBJ1-1 - - TRBV11-2 CASSLGVRAEAFF TGTGCCAGCAGCTTAGGGGTCAGGGCTGAAGCTTTCTTT
TRBJ1-4 TRBD1 few TRBV12-3/TRBV12-4 CASSWDRANEKLFF TGTGCCAGCAGTTGGGACAGAGCTAATGAAAAACTGTTTTTT
TRBJ2-7 - many TRBV20-1 CSASVALPPYEQYF TGCAGTGCTAGTGTGGCCCTTCCCCCCTACGAGCAGTACTTC
TRBJ2-5 TRBD1 few TRBV14 CASSHRWTGMETQYF TGTGCCAGCAGCCATCGCTGGACAGGGATGGAGACCCAGTACTTC
TRBJ2-3 - few TRBV20-1 CSAREDLPHTDTQYF TGCAGTGCTAGAGAAGATCTACCCCACACAGATACGCAGTATTTT
TRBJ2-7 - - TRBV29-1 CSVWGDIGNSEQYF TGCAGCGTTTGGGGGGACATAGGAAATTCCGAGCAGTACTTC